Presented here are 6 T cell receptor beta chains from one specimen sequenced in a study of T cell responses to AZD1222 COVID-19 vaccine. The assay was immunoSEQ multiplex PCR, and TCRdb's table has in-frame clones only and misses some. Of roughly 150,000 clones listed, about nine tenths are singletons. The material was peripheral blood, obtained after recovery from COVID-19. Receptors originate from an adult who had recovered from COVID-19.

The CDR3, as DNA: TGTGCCAGCAGATCGACAGGGGGCGGCGGAGCTTTCTTT. It codes for CASRSTGGGGAFF. The J gene is TRBJ1-1, the V gene TRBV6-5; 10 bases match TRBD1. Germline V gene sequence: CDR1 MNHEY, CDR2 SVGAGI. Trimming cost V 6 bases and J 10 bases; bases outside gene matches: 8. The CDR3 runs to 13 residues.

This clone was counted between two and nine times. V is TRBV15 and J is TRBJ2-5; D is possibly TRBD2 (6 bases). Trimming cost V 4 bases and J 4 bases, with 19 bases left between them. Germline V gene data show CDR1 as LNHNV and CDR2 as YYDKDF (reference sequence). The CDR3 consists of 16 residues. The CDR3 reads CATSTGRVSSGETQYF. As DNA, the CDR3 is TGTGCCACCAGCACCGGGAGAGTCTCGTCCGGAGAGACCCAGTACTTC.

The CDR3, as DNA: TGTGCCAGCAGCCCGGACTATGGCTACACCTTC. Amino acid sequence: CASSPDYGYTF. V usage is TRBV7-9 and J usage is TRBJ1-2; D unresolved. This CDR3 comprises 11 residues. Trimming shortened V by 5 bases and J by 3 bases, and 4 bases separated the two germline ends. Germline V CDR1 and CDR2: SEHNR, FQNEAQ (reference sequence).

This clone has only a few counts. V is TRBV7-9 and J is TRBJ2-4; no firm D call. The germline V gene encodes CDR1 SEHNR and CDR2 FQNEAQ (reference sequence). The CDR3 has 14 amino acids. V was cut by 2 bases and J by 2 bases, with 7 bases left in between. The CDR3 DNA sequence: TGTGCCAGCAGCTTAAAGGGATCCAAAAACATTCAGTACTTC. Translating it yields CASSLKGSKNIQYF.

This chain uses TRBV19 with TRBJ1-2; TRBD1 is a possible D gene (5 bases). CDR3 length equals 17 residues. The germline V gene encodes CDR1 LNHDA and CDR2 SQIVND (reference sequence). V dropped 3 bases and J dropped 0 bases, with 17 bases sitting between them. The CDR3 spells CASSMIGASGPNYGYTF. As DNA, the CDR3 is TGTGCCAGTAGTATGATCGGGGCCTCGGGTCCTAACTATGGCTACACCTTC.

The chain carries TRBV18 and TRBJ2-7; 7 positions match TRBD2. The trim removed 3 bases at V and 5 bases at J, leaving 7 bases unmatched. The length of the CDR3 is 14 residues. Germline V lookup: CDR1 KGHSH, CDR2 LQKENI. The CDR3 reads CASSPGLAAHEQYF. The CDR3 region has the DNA TGTGCCAGCTCACCGGGTCTAGCGGCCCACGAGCAGTACTTC.